Presented here are 9 T cell receptor beta chains from one specimen sequenced in a study of shared clonotypes between healthy human individuals. Only in-frame clones appear in the TCRdb table, and some are missing; sequencing was by immunoSEQ multiplex PCR. Seen here are about 1.5 million clones, 98% observed once, and the top ten hold roughly 0.45%. The material sequenced was naive CD4+ T cells sorted from blood. As for subset: CD45RA+ positively selected. These receptors all stem from a man aged 25-45 years in good health.

The V call is TRBV4-3, the J call TRBJ1-1; 9 nucleotides match TRBD1. The V gene's germline CDR1 is LGHNA and CDR2 YSLEER. J lost 0 bases, V lost 2 bases, and 7 bases had no gene match. The CDR3 is 17 residues long. CDR3 sequence: CASSQRRTGDLNTEAFF. For the CDR3, the DNA is TGCGCCAGCAGCCAAAGGAGGACAGGGGACTTGAACACTGAAGCTTTCTTT.

The chain is built from TRBV11-2 and TRBJ2-5; TRBD2 matches 12 bases. CDR1 and CDR2 from the germline V gene are SGHAT and FQNNGV. The CDR3 is 16 residues long. J was trimmed by 2 bases and V by 5 bases; bases with no gene match: 6. The chain's CDR3 is CASSKPGLAGQETQYF. The CDR3 DNA reads TGTGCCAGCAGCAAACCAGGACTAGCGGGACAAGAGACCCAGTACTTC.

V usage is TRBV9 and J usage is TRBJ1-5; D is unclear. Trimming stripped 4 bases from V and 7 bases from J, with 15 bases between. Germline CDR1 is SGDLS and CDR2 is YYNGEE. The CDR3 runs 14 residues. The CDR3 nucleotides are TGTGCCAGCAGCAAAGATCTGGTGGGACAGCCCCAGCATTTT. Amino acid sequence: CASSKDLVGQPQHF. Full variable domain (outside the CDR3, taken from reference TRBV9 and TRBJ1-5): DSGVTQTPKHLITATGQRVTLRCSPRSGDLSVYWYQQSLDQGLQFLIQYYNGEERAKGNILERFSAQQFPDLHSELNLSSLELGDSALYFCASSKDLVGQPQHFGDGTRLSIL.

This clone was found once. The V call is TRBV6-5, the J call TRBJ2-5; TRBD2 aligns across 8 bases. CDR3 size: 12 residues. CDR1 MNHEY and CDR2 SVGAGI come from the germline V gene. Trimming removed 10 bases from V and 6 bases from J; junction bases left unmatched: 7. The CDR3 is CATSGGGKTQYF. DNA of the CDR3: TGTGCCACCAGCGGGGGCGGGAAGACCCAGTACTTC.

The chain couples TRBV6-1 to TRBJ2-7; D gene uncertain. Germline V gives CDR1 MNHNS, CDR2 SASEGT. The V end lost 0 bases, the J end lost 2 bases, and 20 bases lay between the germline ends. The CDR3 is 18 amino acids. CDR3 nucleotides: TGTGCCAGCAGTGAAGCGCAAGTCTATGGGCAGGTTCCCTACGAGCAGTACTTC. It yields the protein CASSEAQVYGQVPYEQYF.

This chain uses TRBV7-3 with TRBJ2-1; D might be TRBD2 (6 bases). Germline V gene lookup returns CDR1 SGHTA and CDR2 FQGTGA. CDR3 size: 16 residues. The V end was cut by 5 bases, the J end by 2 bases, with 16 bases between. CDR3 region: CASSKNPASAYNEQFF. DNA of the CDR3: TGTGCCAGCAGCAAAAACCCTGCTAGCGCCTACAATGAGCAGTTCTTC.

This chain links TRBV28 with TRBJ2-3, with no clear D. The CDR3 loop spans 14 amino acids. The germline V gene has CDR1 MDHEN and CDR2 SYDVKM. The V gene lost 4 bases and the J gene lost 1 base, with 9 bases spanning the gap. In DNA, the CDR3 is TGTGCCAGCAGTTCGCCAATCCGCACAGATACGCAGTATTTT. This encodes CASSSPIRTDTQYF.

J is TRBJ2-2 and V is TRBV2; the match to TRBD1 covers 9 bases. V dropped 5 bases and J dropped 3; count of bases not matched to a gene: 4. The CDR3 loop spans 15 amino acids. The germline V gene encodes CDR1 SNHLY and CDR2 FYNNEI. The CDR3 sequence: CASSLGTGYTGELFF. The CDR3 coding sequence is TGTGCCAGCAGTCTCGGGACAGGGTACACCGGGGAGCTGTTTTTT.

CDR3 protein: CASSAGGRGTDTQYF. CDR3 DNA sequence: TGTGCCAGCAGCGCGGGAGGGAGGGGGACAGATACGCAGTATTTT. The chain combines TRBV27 with TRBJ2-3; 9 bases map to TRBD2. The germline V gene encodes CDR1 MNHEY and CDR2 SMNVEV (reference sequence). V shed 6 bases, J shed 3 bases, and the junction held 7 bases outside the gene matches. The length of the CDR3 is 15 residues.